Listed below are T cell receptor beta chains from one sample, sequenced in a study of blood T cell repertoires in COVID-19. Some clones are missing from TCRdb's copy, which holds only in-frame ones; the method was immunoSEQ multiplex PCR. The repertoire consists of some 150,000 clones, with about four fifths occurring once and the leading ten covering about 5%. The sample was peripheral blood. Receptor source: a human donor in a cohort sampled during active COVID-19. Each CDR3 is given with its conserved first and last residue. Each record gives: J gene, V gene, D gene, clone size, CDR3 protein, CDR3 DNA. D genes are given only for firm matches. Size values are once, few and many counts, or a class for expanded clones, and some rows have none.

>TRBJ2-3|TRBV27|TRBD2|-
CASTLGGTGTDTQYF
TGTGCCAGCACCCTGGGGGGGACGGGCACAGATACGCAGTATTTT
>TRBJ2-7|TRBV19|TRBD2|-
CASTLAGGNYEQYF
TGTGCCAGTACACTAGCGGGGGGCAACTACGAGCAGTACTTC
>TRBJ2-3|TRBV6-2/TRBV6-3|TRBD2|-
CASSSSGSKTDTQYF
TGTGCCAGCAGTTCTAGCGGGAGTAAAACAGATACGCAGTATTTT
>TRBJ1-5|TRBV28|TRBD1|-
CASRQGLYQPQHF
TGTGCCAGCAGACAGGGGCTTTATCAGCCCCAGCATTTT
>TRBJ1-1|TRBV7-8|-|-
CASSKQAGDTEAFF
TGTGCCAGCAGCAAACAGGCTGGGGACACTGAAGCTTTCTTT
>TRBJ2-7|TRBV5-4|TRBD2|once
CASSLASGGIYEQYF
TGTGCCAGCAGCTTGGCCAGCGGGGGCATCTACGAGCAGTACTTC
>TRBJ2-4|TRBV5-8|TRBD1|-
CASTEFGTARNIQYF
TGTGCCAGCACCGAGTTCGGGACAGCGCGAAACATTCAGTACTTC
>TRBJ2-3|TRBV3-1/TRBV3-2|TRBD2|-
CASSQVRRLAGGPGTDTQYF
TGTGCCAGCAGCCAAGTCCGTAGGCTAGCGGGGGGGCCGGGCACAGATACGCAGTATTTT
>TRBJ2-7|TRBV2|TRBD1|-
CASSPGQEPREQYF
TGTGCCAGCAGCCCGGGACAGGAACCTCGGGAGCAGTACTTC
>TRBJ2-1|TRBV2|TRBD2|-
CASSATSGGYNEQFF
TGTGCCAGCAGTGCAACTAGCGGGGGGTACAATGAGCAGTTCTTC
>TRBJ2-1|TRBV15|-|-
CATSRGPTGTYNEQFF
TGTGCCACCAGCAGGGGACCCACAGGGACCTACAATGAGCAGTTCTTC
>TRBJ1-1|TRBV19|-|many
CASRRGGATEAFF
TGTGCCAGTAGGAGAGGGGGGGCCACTGAAGCTTTCTTT
>TRBJ2-3|TRBV19|TRBD2|-
CASSIIFKRGRDTQYF
TGTGCCAGTAGTATCATTTTTAAGCGGGGTAGGGATACGCAGTATTTT
>TRBJ2-1|TRBV7-2|-|-
CASSLKKSSYNEQFF
TGTGCCAGCAGCTTAAAAAAGAGCTCCTACAATGAGCAGTTCTTC
>TRBJ1-1|TRBV5-8|-|-
CASSLVRVGTEAFF
TGTGCCAGCAGCTTGGTCAGGGTAGGCACTGAAGCTTTCTTT
>TRBJ1-5|TRBV19|-|-
CASSEARGLPQHF
TGTGCCAGTAGTGAGGCCCGCGGATTGCCCCAGCATTTT
>TRBJ1-5|TRBV28|-|-
CASNDSGGYQPQHF
TGTGCCAGCAATGACAGCGGGGGGTATCAGCCCCAGCATTTT
>TRBJ1-4|TRBV6-5|-|-
CASSYSDATQGKLFF
TGTGCCAGCAGTTACTCGGACGCTACCCAGGGAAAACTGTTTTTT
>TRBJ2-5|TRBV5-1|-|-
CASSTELGETQYF
TGCGCCAGCAGCACGGAACTAGGGGAGACCCAGTACTTC
>TRBJ2-7|TRBV2|-|-
CASIEDSALGEQYF
TGTGCCAGCATTGAGGACAGCGCTCTGGGGGAGCAGTACTTC
>TRBJ1-5|TRBV19|TRBD1|-
CASSARTDRGKYSNQPQHF
TGTGCCAGTAGTGCCCGAACGGACAGGGGGAAATATAGCAATCAGCCCCAGCATTTT
>TRBJ1-1|TRBV19|-|-
CASSTQGFGEVEAFF
TGTGCCAGTAGTACTCAGGGATTTGGTGAAGTGGAAGCTTTCTTT
>TRBJ1-2|TRBV30|TRBD1|few
CAWTIQGEGGYTF
TGTGCCTGGACCATACAGGGGGAAGGAGGCTACACCTTC
>TRBJ2-5|TRBV2|-|-
CASSDPDEYF
TGTGCCAGCAGTGATCCAGATGAGTACTTC